A selection of T cell receptor beta chains follows, all from one sample in a study of T cells in Graves' hyperthyroidism and ophthalmopathy. TCRdb re-analysed the multiplex PCR reads in MiXCR, keeping a single row per CDR3 protein. The table has roughly 570,000 distinct CDR3 sequences, about 45% seen once. Source material: peripheral blood or thyroid tissue (not recorded which). The origin of the receptors is a woman under 30 with Graves' hyperthyroidism. Both conserved end residues are part of each CDR3. The order of the fields is V gene, CDR3 protein.

v_gene: TRBV2
CDR3aa: CASSEFREQFF

v_gene: TRBV6-2/TRBV6-3
CDR3aa: CASSYGGRQPQHF

v_gene: TRBV6-5
CDR3aa: CASSYSSGSDNSPLHF

v_gene: TRBV7-6
CDR3aa: CASRTVLGGNTEAFF

v_gene: TRBV19
CDR3aa: CASNGNSDPDSLGYTF

v_gene: TRBV3-1
CDR3aa: CASSQGTGRSPLHF

v_gene: TRBV2
CDR3aa: CASEVRSWDKPQHF

v_gene: TRBV7-3
CDR3aa: CASSPQPGTLGGYTF

v_gene: TRBV2
CDR3aa: CASSQEPGQREKLFF

v_gene: TRBV20-1
CDR3aa: CSAGTGRGTGELFF

v_gene: TRBV27
CDR3aa: CASSYRHSNYGYTF

v_gene: TRBV6-5
CDR3aa: CASSDRTSRNTIYF

v_gene: TRBV24-1
CDR3aa: CATSDNTGGKAFF